The entry below describes one TCR beta chain. The data were obtained in a study of blood T cell repertoires in COVID-19. For the study at large: Sites in the United States, Italy and Spain provided acute and convalescent COVID-19 samples. T cells, B-cell-depleted T cells, or PBMCs supplied cDNA or gDNA.

This CDR3 is built from 16 residues. The germline V gene has CDR1 SGHRS and CDR2 YFSETQ. The junction had 5 bases not matched to a gene; V was cut back by 3 bases and J by 2 bases. Original methodology: How many nucleated cells were present was estimated from reference gene primer amplification. TCRdb's table, derived via immunoSEQ multiplex PCR, lists solely in-frame clones and lacks some. Clonal size and the V and J genes are those of that table, whereas D and trimming came from the DNA. The sample holds 200,000 to 250,000 clones; roughly four fifths are singletons and the top ten take roughly 1.3%.

Source material: PBMCs or T cells enriched from blood (not recorded which). The sequence was collected from a woman between 35 and 50 years old with acute COVID-19. The chain joins TRBV5-1 to TRBJ2-2; 9 bases agree with TRBD1. The CDR3 loop is CASSWGQGRNTGELFF. The CDR3 nucleotides read TGCGCCAGCAGCTGGGGACAGGGAAGAAACACCGGGGAGCTGTTTTTT.